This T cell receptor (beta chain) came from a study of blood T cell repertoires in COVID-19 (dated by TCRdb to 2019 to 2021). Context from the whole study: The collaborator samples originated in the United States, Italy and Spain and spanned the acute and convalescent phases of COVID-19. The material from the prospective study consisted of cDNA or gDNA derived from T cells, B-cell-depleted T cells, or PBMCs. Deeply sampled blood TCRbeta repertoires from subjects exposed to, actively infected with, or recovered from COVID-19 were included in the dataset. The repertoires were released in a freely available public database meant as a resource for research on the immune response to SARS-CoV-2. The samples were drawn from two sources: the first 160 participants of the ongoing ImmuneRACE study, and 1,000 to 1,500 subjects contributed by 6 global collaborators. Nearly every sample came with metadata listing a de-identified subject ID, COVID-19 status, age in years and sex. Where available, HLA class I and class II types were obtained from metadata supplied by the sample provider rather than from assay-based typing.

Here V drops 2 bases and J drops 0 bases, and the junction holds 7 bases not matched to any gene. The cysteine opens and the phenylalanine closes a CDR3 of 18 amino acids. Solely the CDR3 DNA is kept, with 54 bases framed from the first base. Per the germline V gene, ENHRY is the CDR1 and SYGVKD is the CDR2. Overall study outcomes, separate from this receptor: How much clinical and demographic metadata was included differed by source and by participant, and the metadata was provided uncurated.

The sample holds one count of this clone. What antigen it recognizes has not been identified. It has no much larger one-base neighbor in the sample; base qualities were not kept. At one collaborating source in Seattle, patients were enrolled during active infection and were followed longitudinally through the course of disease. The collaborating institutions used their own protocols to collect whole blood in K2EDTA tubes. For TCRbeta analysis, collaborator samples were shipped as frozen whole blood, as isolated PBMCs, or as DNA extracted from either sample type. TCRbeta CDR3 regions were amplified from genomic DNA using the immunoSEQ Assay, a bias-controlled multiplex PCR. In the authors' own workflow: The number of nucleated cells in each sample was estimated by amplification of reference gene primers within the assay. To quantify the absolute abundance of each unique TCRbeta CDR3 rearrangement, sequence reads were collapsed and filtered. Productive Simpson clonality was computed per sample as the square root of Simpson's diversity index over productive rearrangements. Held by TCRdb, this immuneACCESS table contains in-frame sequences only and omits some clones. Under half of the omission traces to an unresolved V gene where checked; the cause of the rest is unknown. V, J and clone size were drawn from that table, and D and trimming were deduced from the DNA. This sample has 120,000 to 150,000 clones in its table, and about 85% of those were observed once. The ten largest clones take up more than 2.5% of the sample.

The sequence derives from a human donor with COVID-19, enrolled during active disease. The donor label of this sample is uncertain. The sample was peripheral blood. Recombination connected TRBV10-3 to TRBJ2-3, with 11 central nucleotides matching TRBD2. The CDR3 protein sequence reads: CAISEPHRLAGSTDTQYF. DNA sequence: TGTGCCATCAGTGAGCCTCATCGACTAGCGGGAAGCACAGATACGCAGTATTTT.